This entry concerns a single T cell receptor (beta chain). The sample belongs to a study of blood T cell repertoires in COVID-19. Study details: Sites in the United States, Italy and Spain provided acute and convalescent COVID-19 samples. T cells, B-cell-depleted T cells, or PBMCs provided the cDNA or gDNA that served as material.

The ends lost 3 bases at V and 8 bases at J; junction bases unmatched: 5. The CDR3 spans 14 residues. Germline V CDR1 and CDR2: SGHRS, YFSETQ. As originally analysed: Amplification with reference gene primers provided the estimates of nucleated cell counts. TCRdb's copy holds only in-frame clones and misses some; the assay was immunoSEQ multiplex PCR. That table is the source of V, J and clone size, and D and trimming were worked out from the DNA. The sample yields around 170,000 clones, around 90% seen once. This TCR was recovered from a man in his fifties or sixties with acute or convalescent COVID-19. Sequenced: peripheral blood. This chain uses TRBV5-1 with TRBJ1-4; 9 positions match TRBD1. The CDR3 coding sequence is TGCGCCAGCAGCTCTCGGACAGGGGACGAAAAACTGTTTTTT. Translating gives CASSSRTGDEKLFF.